This T cell receptor beta chain was recovered during a study of T-cell reconstitution after alpha-beta-depleted transplantation in children. Study-wide results and limits: Several hundred graft clones that had expanded were reportedly the source of alpha-beta T cells about two months after transplant. Diversity of TCRbeta at day 60 was high in some patients, arising from surviving recipient T cells and thymic progenitors. A year post-transplant, T-cell counts and diversity derived mostly from newly produced T cells.

Preparation of the TCRbeta library was carried out with unique molecular identifiers. Each CDR3 protein gets one entry after TCRdb re-called the PCR reads with MiXCR. The table lists just over 950,000 distinct CDR3 sequences, 25% to 35% of them singletons. The CDR3 sequence is 15 residues long. Germline V CDR1 and CDR2: LGHDT, YNNKEL (reference sequence). Note on this clonotype: Its target is not known. Compared with germline, one end of the junction differs, possibly owing to a read error.

Here the sequenced sample was PBMCs, mostly from graft donor cells, taken 360 days after TCRalphabeta/CD19-depleted stem cell transplant. The clonotype comes from a boy in the first two years of life who had a stem cell transplant for SCID, so the T cells may come from the graft donor. This chain links TRBV3-1 with TRBJ2-1; D remains unclear. CDR3 DNA sequence: TGTGCCAGCACCCAAAGGGCGAGCTCCTACAATGAGCAGTTCTTC. It encodes CASTQRASSYNEQFF.